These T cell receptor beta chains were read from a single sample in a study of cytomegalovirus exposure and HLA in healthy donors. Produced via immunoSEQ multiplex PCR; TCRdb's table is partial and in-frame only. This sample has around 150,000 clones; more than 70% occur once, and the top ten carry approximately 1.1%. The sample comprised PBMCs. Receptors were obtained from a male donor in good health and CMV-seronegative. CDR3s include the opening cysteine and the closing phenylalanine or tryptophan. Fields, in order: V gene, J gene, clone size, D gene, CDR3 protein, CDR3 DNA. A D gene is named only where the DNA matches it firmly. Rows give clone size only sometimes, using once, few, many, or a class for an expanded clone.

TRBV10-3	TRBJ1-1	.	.	CAIIASEGLGTEAFF	TGTGCCATCATAGCTTCTGAGGGCCTGGGCACTGAAGCTTTCTTT
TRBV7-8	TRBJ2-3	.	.	CASSRDSRTDTQYF	TGTGCCAGCAGCCGGGACTCCCGCACAGATACGCAGTATTTT
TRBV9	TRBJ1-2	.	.	CASTPGLEGHYGYTF	TGTGCCAGCACCCCCGGTCTCGAGGGCCACTATGGCTACACCTTC
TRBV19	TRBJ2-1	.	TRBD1	CASSRDRAYNEQFF	TGTGCCAGTAGCCGGGACAGGGCCTACAATGAGCAGTTCTTC
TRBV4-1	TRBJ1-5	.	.	CASSQDRVGAVSNQPQHF	TGCGCCAGCAGCCAAGATCGGGTAGGGGCGGTTAGCAATCAGCCCCAGCATTTT
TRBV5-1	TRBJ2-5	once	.	CASSGWATEETQYF	TGCGCCAGCAGCGGCTGGGCTACGGAAGAGACCCAGTACTTC
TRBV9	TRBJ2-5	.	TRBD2	CASSRAGGITETQYF	TGTGCCAGCAGCCGGGCGGGGGGGATTACGGAGACCCAGTACTTC
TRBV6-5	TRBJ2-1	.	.	CASRVQRSYNEQFF	TGTGCCAGCAGGGTTCAGCGGAGCTACAATGAGCAGTTCTTC
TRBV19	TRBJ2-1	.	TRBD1	CASSTTGVIGDEQFF	TGTGCCAGTAGTACGACAGGGGTGATTGGCGATGAGCAGTTCTTC
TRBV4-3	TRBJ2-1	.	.	CASSRDWANEQFF	TGCGCCAGCAGCCGAGACTGGGCCAATGAGCAGTTCTTC
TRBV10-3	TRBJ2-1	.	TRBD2	CAISTRTSGGNYNEQFF	TGTGCCATCAGTACCCGCACTAGCGGGGGTAACTACAATGAGCAGTTCTTC
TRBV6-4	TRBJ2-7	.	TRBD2	CASSDTLASGSYEQYF	TGTGCCAGCAGTGACACGTTGGCTAGCGGTTCCTACGAGCAGTACTTC
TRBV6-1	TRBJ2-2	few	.	CASSEWASNTGELFF	TGTGCCAGCAGTGAATGGGCCTCGAACACCGGGGAGCTGTTTTTT
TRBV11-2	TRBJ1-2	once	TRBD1	CASSPPSGTGTSYTF	TGTGCCAGCAGCCCCCCTTCCGGGACAGGGACCTCCTACACCTTC
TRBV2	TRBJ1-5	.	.	CASSRPGGSYQPQHF	TGTGCCAGCAGCCGCCCGGGAGGGAGTTACCAGCCCCAGCATTTT
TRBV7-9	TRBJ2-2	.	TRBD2	CASSKTSGGASGELFF	TGTGCCAGCAGCAAGACTAGCGGGGGGGCGTCGGGGGAGCTGTTTTTT
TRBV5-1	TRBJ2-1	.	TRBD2	CASSFGLAGVLNEQFF	TGCGCCAGCAGCTTCGGACTAGCGGGGGTACTTAATGAGCAGTTCTTC
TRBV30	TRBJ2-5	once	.	CAWSHQRQETQYF	TGTGCCTGGAGTCACCAGCGCCAAGAGACCCAGTACTTC
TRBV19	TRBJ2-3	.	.	CASSMRATLTDTQYF	TGTGCCAGTAGTATGCGGGCCACTCTCACAGATACGCAGTATTTT
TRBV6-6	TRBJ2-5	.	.	CASSLSRVEETQYF	TGTGCCAGCAGCCTGAGCAGGGTGGAAGAGACCCAGTACTTC
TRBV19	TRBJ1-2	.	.	CASSIDGGGPDYGYTF	TGTGCCAGTAGTATAGATGGGGGCGGACCAGACTATGGCTACACCTTC
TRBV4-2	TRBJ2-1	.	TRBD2	CASSQERGGLDEQFF	TGTGCCAGCAGCCAAGAACGGGGGGGCCTAGATGAGCAGTTCTTC
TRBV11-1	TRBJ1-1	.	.	CASSGWDLNTEAFF	TGTGCCAGCAGCGGGTGGGACTTAAATACTGAAGCTTTCTTT
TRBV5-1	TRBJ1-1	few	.	CASSLESDLNTEAFF	TGCGCCAGCAGCTTGGAATCAGACTTGAACACTGAAGCTTTCTTT
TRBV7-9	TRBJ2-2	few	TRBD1	CASSLDRTGTGELFF	TGTGCCAGCAGCTTAGACCGGACAGGGACCGGGGAGCTGTTTTTT
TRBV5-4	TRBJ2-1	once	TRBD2	CASGGVGRGGHAYNEQFF	TGTGCCAGCGGCGGGGTCGGGCGGGGGGGCCATGCTTACAATGAGCAGTTCTTC
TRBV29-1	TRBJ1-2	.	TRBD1	CSVDEADRGQHYGYTF	TGCAGCGTTGATGAGGCGGACAGGGGGCAACACTATGGCTACACCTTC
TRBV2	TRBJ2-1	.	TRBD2	CAIDERGGRDEQFF	TGTGCCATTGACGAGCGGGGGGGGAGGGATGAGCAGTTCTTC
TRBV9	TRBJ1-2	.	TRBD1	CASSVGGQGSTMGYTF	TGTGCCAGCAGCGTAGGGGGACAGGGTTCTACTATGGGCTACACCTTC
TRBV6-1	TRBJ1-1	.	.	CASSGRVGRGPYYTEAFF	TGTGCCAGCAGTGGCCGGGTTGGGCGGGGGCCTTACTACACTGAAGCTTTCTTT
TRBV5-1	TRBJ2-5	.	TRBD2	CASSFFTSGASTATQYF	TGCGCCAGCAGCTTTTTCACTAGCGGGGCTTCTACCGCCACCCAGTACTTC
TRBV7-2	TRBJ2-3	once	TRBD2	CASGNRLAGSTDTQYF	TGTGCCAGCGGTAATAGGCTAGCGGGGAGCACAGATACGCAGTATTTT
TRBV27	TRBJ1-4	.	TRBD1	CASSFGTGVRGGKLFF	TGTGCCAGCAGTTTCGGGACAGGGGTGAGGGGCGGGAAACTGTTTTTT
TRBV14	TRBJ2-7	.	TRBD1	CASSQQGGVFNEQYF	TGTGCCAGCAGCCAACAAGGGGGCGTATTTAATGAGCAGTACTTC
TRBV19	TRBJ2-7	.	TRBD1	CASRSNRDSYEQYF	TGTGCCAGTAGGAGCAACCGGGACAGCTACGAGCAGTACTTC
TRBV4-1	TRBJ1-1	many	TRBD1	CASSQPGTAEETEAFF	TGCGCCAGCAGCCAACCAGGGACAGCCGAGGAAACTGAAGCTTTCTTT
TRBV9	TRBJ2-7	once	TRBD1	CASSVEDRGYEQYF	TGTGCCAGCAGCGTAGAAGACAGGGGATACGAGCAGTACTTC
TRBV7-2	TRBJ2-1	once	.	CASSFLAASSYNEQFF	TGTGCCAGCAGCTTCTTAGCGGCCAGCTCCTACAATGAGCAGTTCTTC
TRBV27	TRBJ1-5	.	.	CASSPYSNQPQHF	TGTGCCAGCAGTCCCTACAGCAATCAGCCCCAGCATTTT
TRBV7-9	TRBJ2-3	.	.	CASTLEVADTQYF	TGTGCCAGCACCCTAGAGGTAGCCGATACGCAGTATTTT
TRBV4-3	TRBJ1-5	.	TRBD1	CASSQGRQGSTSQPQHF	TGCGCCAGCAGCCAAGGTCGACAGGGGTCGACTAGTCAGCCCCAGCATTTT
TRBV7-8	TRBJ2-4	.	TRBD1	CASSLGMTGKNIQYF	TGTGCCAGCAGCTTAGGTATGACAGGGAAAAACATTCAGTACTTC
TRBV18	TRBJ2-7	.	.	CASSISPAGNDEQYF	TGTGCCAGCTCAATCAGTCCGGCAGGGAACGACGAGCAGTACTTC
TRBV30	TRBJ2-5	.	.	CAWSVLGRETQYF	TGTGCCTGGAGTGTACTAGGGCGGGAGACCCAGTACTTC
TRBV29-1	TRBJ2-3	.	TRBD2	CSVEAASGGFTDTQYF	TGCAGCGTTGAAGCGGCTAGCGGGGGCTTCACAGATACGCAGTATTTT
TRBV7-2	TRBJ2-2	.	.	CASSLWANVNTGELFF	TGTGCCAGCAGCTTATGGGCCAACGTGAACACCGGGGAGCTGTTTTTT
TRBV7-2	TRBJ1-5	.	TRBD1	CASSMVMGQYSNQPQHF	TGTGCCAGCAGCATGGTGATGGGACAGTATAGCAATCAGCCCCAGCATTTT
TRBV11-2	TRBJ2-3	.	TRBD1	CASSWTGVWADTQYF	TGTGCCAGCAGCTGGACAGGGGTTTGGGCAGATACGCAGTATTTT
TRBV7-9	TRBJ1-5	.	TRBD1	CASSNERGQGQPQHF	TGTGCCAGCAGTAACGAAAGGGGGCAGGGTCAGCCCCAGCATTTT